Reported below is one TCR beta chain. The sample originates from a study of early T cells in non-severe SARS-CoV-2 infection. TCRdb called the 5' RACE reads again in MiXCR, with one record for every CDR3 protein. Found here are about 59,000 distinct CDR3 sequences, around 14% of them singletons; the top ten hold about 9.3%. The CDR3 loop spans 12 amino acids. V lost 6 bases to trimming and J lost 4 bases, with 9 bases between them. The receptor's source is an adult who was a healthcare worker with PCR-confirmed SARS-CoV-2 infection or an uninfected control (not recorded which). V is TRBV12-3 or TRBV12-4 and J is TRBJ2-5; D is possibly TRBD1 (6 bases). The sequences come from whole blood, collected at baseline. CDR3 coding DNA: TGTGCCAGCAGACAGGGTTTAGAGACCCAGTACTTC. It is translated as CASRQGLETQYF.